One and the same sample provided the 26 T cell receptor beta chains below, sequenced in a study of blood T cell repertoires in COVID-19. Profiling relied on immunoSEQ multiplex PCR, and the TCRdb table lists in-frame clones only, not all of them. Among 200,000 to 250,000 clones listed, under 85% were seen once. Sequenced material: peripheral blood. The receptor source for this set is a human donor in a cohort sampled during active COVID-19.

The chain carries TRBV10-2 and TRBJ2-7; TRBD1 matches at 8 bases. With 6 bases clipped from V and 2 bases from J, the junction kept 9 bases outside the gene matches. CDR3 length: 15 amino acids. Germline V gene data show CDR1 as WSHSY and CDR2 as SAAADI. In nucleotides, the CDR3 is TGCGCCAGCAGAACGGGGACAGGTGGCCCCTACGAGCAGTACTTC. This sequence encodes CASRTGTGGPYEQYF.

The CDR3 nucleotides read TGCGCCAGCAGTACAGGGGTAGCCAAAAACATTCAGTACTTC. It encodes CASSTGVAKNIQYF. The rearrangement links TRBV5-1 to TRBJ2-4, with 7 bases matching TRBD1. The CDR3 runs 14 residues. Germline CDR1 and CDR2: SGHRS and YFSETQ. The ends lost 5 bases at V and 0 bases at J; junction bases unmatched: 2.

The rearrangement links TRBV28 to TRBJ1-5; 7 nucleotides match TRBD1. V dropped 5 bases and J dropped 5; count of bases not matched to a gene: 9. The length of the CDR3 is 15 residues. Germline-derived CDR1 and CDR2 are MDHEN and SYDVKM. The CDR3 spells CASSDRQGNYQPQHF. For the CDR3, the DNA is TGTGCCAGCAGTGACCGACAGGGTAATTATCAGCCCCAGCATTTT.

This chain links TRBV5-4 with TRBJ1-4; weak D call: TRBD1 (5 bases). This CDR3 region has 14 residues. The V gene's germline CDR1 is SGHNT and CDR2 YYREEE (reference sequence). V was trimmed by 4 bases and J by 5 bases, leaving 12 bases between them. The DNA of the CDR3 is TGTGCCAGCAGCACCACAGGCTTAAATGAAAAACTGTTTTTT. Protein sequence: CASSTTGLNEKLFF.

The chain uses TRBV19 and TRBJ1-5; D perhaps matches TRBD1 (5 bases). Germline CDR1 is LNHDA and CDR2 is SQIVND (reference sequence). V dropped 1 base and J dropped 1 base, with 8 bases sitting between them. This CDR3 spans 15 amino acids. Here the CDR3 DNA reads TGTGCCAGTAGTATAGGCTACAGGAGCAATCAGCCCCAGCATTTT. This sequence encodes CASSIGYRSNQPQHF.

The V call is TRBV18, the J call TRBJ1-2; tentative D call: TRBD1 (5 bases). V gave up 3 bases and J gave up 1 base, with 15 bases separating them. This CDR3 comprises 16 residues. CDR1 KGHSH and CDR2 LQKENI come from the germline V gene. The CDR3, as DNA: TGTGCCAGCTCACCTCGTTTGGCAGGGAATAACTATGGCTACACCTTC. This sequence encodes CASSPRLAGNNYGYTF.

The rearrangement links TRBV6-5 to TRBJ2-1; 9 bases line up with TRBD2. Germline V gene sequence: CDR1 MNHEY, CDR2 SVGAGI. This CDR3 has 15 amino acids. The ends lost 5 bases at V and 8 bases at J; junction bases unmatched: 10. CDR3: CASSQWRGGRDEQFF. The CDR3 bases are TGTGCCAGCAGTCAATGGAGGGGCGGGAGGGATGAGCAGTTCTTC.

The rearrangement joins TRBV3-1 (or the pseudogene TRBV3-2) to TRBJ2-3; a possible D gene is TRBD1 (5 bases). CDR3 length: 12 residues. The V and J ends lost 4 bases and 6 bases respectively, with 8 bases between them. Germline CDR1 is LGHDT and CDR2 is YNNKEL (reference sequence). The CDR3 DNA reads TGTGCCAGCAGCCTCAGGGCGGATACGCAGTATTTT. Its translation is CASSLRADTQYF.

The V call is TRBV7-6, the J call TRBJ2-3, with 8 nucleotides matching TRBD2. Unmatched junction bases numbered 6, after V lost 1 base and J lost 3 bases. The CDR3 is made up of 16 amino acids. CDR1 is SGHVS, CDR2 FNYEAQ, per germline. CDR3 loop: CASSLVERELTDTQYF. The CDR3 DNA reads TGTGCCAGCAGCTTAGTTGAGCGGGAGCTGACAGATACGCAGTATTTT.

The rearrangement uses TRBV19 and TRBJ2-7; 9 positions agree with TRBD1. V was clipped by 3 bases and J by 6 bases; unmatched bases: 6. The germline V gene encodes CDR1 LNHDA and CDR2 SQIVND (reference sequence). This CDR3 spans 14 amino acids. CDR3 nucleotides: TGTGCCAGTAGTATCGCCGGGACAGGGCTCGAGCAGTACTTC. Its protein is CASSIAGTGLEQYF.

This chain links TRBV28 with TRBJ2-5, with 10 bases fitting TRBD1. Per germline, CDR1 MDHEN and CDR2 SYDVKM. The junction had 9 bases not matched to a gene; V was cut back by 6 bases and J by 5 bases. CDR3 size: 15 residues. The CDR3 loop is CASSSQTTGGETQYF. The CDR3 DNA is TGTGCCAGCAGCTCTCAAACGACAGGGGGCGAGACCCAGTACTTC. Together with reference TRBV28 and TRBJ2-5, the CDR3 gives the full variable domain: DVKVTQSSRYLVKRTGEKVFLECVQDMDHENMFWYRQDPGLGLRLIYFSYDVKMKEKGDIPEGYSVSREKKERFSLILESASTNQTSMYLCASSSQTTGGETQYFGPGTRLLVL.

This chain uses TRBV7-9 with TRBJ2-7; no definite D call. The CDR3 consists of 10 residues. V lost 5 bases and J lost 4, with 3 bases in between. CDR1 and CDR2 (germline): SEHNR, FQNEAQ (reference sequence). The CDR3 reads CASSEYEQYF. CDR3 sequence (DNA): TGTGCCAGCAGCGAGTACGAGCAGTACTTC. Full variable domain (rest looked up from reference TRBV7-9 and TRBJ2-7): DTGVSQNPRHKITKRGQNVTFRCDPISEHNRLYWYRQTLGQGPEFLTYFQNEAQLEKSRLLSDRFSAERPKGSFSTLEIQRTEQGDSAMYLCASSEYEQYFGPGTRLTVT.

The rearrangement links TRBV7-2 to TRBJ1-1; tentative D call: TRBD1 (5 bases). Looked up from germline, CDR1 is SGHTA and CDR2 is FQGNSA. The V end lost 1 base, the J end lost 6 bases, and 18 bases lay between the germline ends. The CDR3 contains 16 residues. The CDR3 DNA follows: TGTGCCAGCAGCTTAGTCCCTGTCAATTTGGGGCCTGAAGCTTTCTTT. This sequence encodes CASSLVPVNLGPEAFF.

The V and J genes are TRBV30 and TRBJ1-1; possibly TRBD1 for D (5 bases). Trimming left V 3 bases short and J 1 base short, with 9 bases between. The germline V gene has CDR1 GTSNPN and CDR2 SVGIG (reference sequence). The length of the CDR3 is 13 residues. CDR3 sequence: CAWRWGENTEAFF. The CDR3 DNA follows: TGTGCCTGGAGGTGGGGGGAGAACACTGAAGCTTTCTTT.

This clone was counted a single time. The J gene is TRBJ2-3, the V gene TRBV5-1; tentatively, D is TRBD2 (5 bases). This CDR3 has 16 amino acids. Germline V gene data show CDR1 as SGHRS and CDR2 as YFSETQ. Trimming took off 0 bases at V and 2 bases at J, with 13 bases between the two ends. CDR3 sequence: CASSLAVFGVTDTQYF. The CDR3 coding sequence is TGCGCCAGCAGCTTGGCGGTTTTCGGGGTCACAGATACGCAGTATTTT. The full variable domain, with the rest looked up from reference TRBV5-1 and TRBJ2-3, is KAGVTQTPRYLIKTRGQQVTLSCSPISGHRSVSWYQQTPGQGLQFLFEYFSETQRNKGNFPGRFSGRQFSNSRSEMNVSTLELGDSALYLCASSLAVFGVTDTQYFGPGTRLTVL.

V is TRBV6-5 and J is TRBJ1-3; no firm D call. In germline, CDR1 is MNHEY, CDR2 SVGAGI. The CDR3 length is 15 residues. Trimming pared 3 bases from V and 4 bases from J, leaving 13 bases between. The CDR3 region has the DNA TGTGCCAGCAGTTATAACGGTGCGTCGGGAAACACCATATATTTT. Protein sequence: CASSYNGASGNTIYF.

V and J are TRBV12-3 or TRBV12-4 and TRBJ2-7; D remains ambiguous. Trimming pared 6 bases from V and 7 bases from J, leaving 16 bases between. The CDR3 is 13 amino acids. The CDR3 nucleotides are TGTGCCAGCAGAATCATCATGATCGGGGAGCAGTACTTC. Protein product: CASRIIMIGEQYF.

V is TRBV24-1 and J is TRBJ1-2, with TRBD1 identical over 8 bases. CDR3 size: 14 residues. Trimming took 3 bases from V and 10 from J; bases not matched to a gene: 9. The germline CDR1 and CDR2 sequences are KGHDR and SFDVKD. CDR3 amino acids: CATSDTGTGQFYTF. CDR3 nucleotides: TGTGCCACCAGTGATACCGGGACAGGACAATTCTACACCTTC.

The chain links TRBV10-3 to TRBJ1-6; 10 bases are a match to TRBD1. The V gene end was trimmed by 2 bases and the J gene end by 6 bases; junction bases not matched to a gene: 7. The germline V gene has CDR1 ENHRY and CDR2 SYGVKD. This CDR3 is 17 amino acids long. CDR3 DNA sequence: TGTGCCATCAGTGAGAGACAGGGGGCTTTCGGTAATTCACCCCTCCACTTT. Encoded protein: CAISERQGAFGNSPLHF.

The CDR3 loop is CASSKVPTESYNEQFF. CDR3 coding DNA: TGTGCCAGCAGCAAAGTTCCTACGGAGTCCTACAATGAGCAGTTCTTC. This chain connects TRBV21-1 to TRBJ2-1; TRBD2 was called by the table and not checked on the DNA. TRBV21-1 is termed a pseudogene. The CDR3 runs 16 residues.

The chain has TRBV5-1 and TRBJ2-6, with D possibly matching TRBD1 (6 bases). Germline lookup yields CDR1 SGHRS and CDR2 YFSETQ. This CDR3 region has 17 residues. Trimming shortened V by 0 bases and J by 3 bases, and 13 bases separated the two germline ends. The CDR3 reads CASSLVTGSYGANVLTF. The DNA for the CDR3 is TGCGCCAGCAGCTTGGTGACAGGATCTTATGGGGCCAACGTCCTGACTTTC.

In this sample, this clone turned up once. The rearrangement uses TRBV11-2 and TRBJ2-1; 10 nucleotides match TRBD2. The CDR3 is 15 residues long. Germline CDR1 and CDR2: SGHAT and FQNNGV. Trimming took 1 base from V and 7 from J; bases not matched to a gene: 4. In nucleotides, the CDR3 is TGTGCCAGCAGCTTAGGAGCGGGAGGGCCAAATGAGCAGTTCTTC. It specifies CASSLGAGGPNEQFF.

The chain couples TRBV11-2 to TRBJ2-5; D not resolved. The CDR3 is 16 residues long. Between the trimmed V and J ends, which lost 4 bases and 5 bases, there was a span of 20 bases. Germline CDR1 is SGHAT and CDR2 is FQNNGV. The CDR3, as DNA: TGTGCCAGCAGCTCGGCCGGAGAGAGCGCGTGGGAGACCCAGTACTTC. Translating it yields CASSSAGESAWETQYF.

The chain recombines TRBV7-9 with TRBJ1-6; TRBD1 agrees at 10 bases. The CDR3 consists of 14 residues. Germline V gene data show CDR1 as SEHNR and CDR2 as FQNEAQ (reference sequence). J gave up 8 bases and V 5 bases, and 3 bases lay outside the gene matches. CDR3 in DNA: TGTGCCAGCAGCGCCGGACAGGGGGATTCACCCCTCCACTTT. This gives the protein CASSAGQGDSPLHF. Based on the CDR3 plus reference TRBV7-9 and TRBJ1-6, the full variable domain is DTGVSQNPRHKITKRGQNVTFRCDPISEHNRLYWYRQTLGQGPEFLTYFQNEAQLEKSRLLSDRFSAERPKGSFSTLEIQRTEQGDSAMYLCASSAGQGDSPLHFGNGTRLTVT.

The genes are TRBV7-8 and TRBJ2-1; TRBD2 matches at 7 bases. CDR1 SGHVS and CDR2 FQNEAQ come from the germline V gene. This CDR3 has 16 residues. V lost 2 bases, J lost 8 bases, and 12 bases stayed unmatched. CDR3 nucleotide sequence: TGTGCCAGCAGCTTAATGTGGCTAGCGGCCCTGGATGAGCAGTTCTTC. This codes for CASSLMWLAALDEQFF. The whole variable domain, filled in from reference TRBV7-8 and TRBJ2-1, reads GAGVSQSPRYKVAKRGQDVALRCDPISGHVSLFWYQQALGQGPEFLTYFQNEAQLDKSGLPSDRFFAERPEGSVSTLKIQRTQQEDSAVYLCASSLMWLAALDEQFFGPGTRLTVL.

The rearrangement joins TRBV21-1 to TRBJ1-3; the table's D call TRBD1 went unverified against the DNA. TRBV21-1 is marked as a pseudogene. The CDR3 has 16 amino acids. CDR3 loop: CASSSRNSYSGNTIYF. The CDR3 DNA is TGTGCCAGCAGCTCCAGGAACAGTTACTCTGGAAACACCATATATTTT.